The sample holds a few counts of the clone carrying this T cell receptor beta chain. The antigen remains unidentified. This sample is part of a study of OX40 agonist ivuxolimab in advanced cancers. Study information: Hepatocellular carcinoma, melanoma, renal cell or head and neck cancer was diagnosed in the dose-escalation patients.

Using immunoSEQ multiplex PCR, the repertoire was profiled, and TCRdb retains in-frame clones only, with some absent. The sample has 95,000 or so clones; 70% to 90% are singletons. V was pared by 7 bases and J by 2 bases, with 10 bases between. The CDR3 length is 13 residues. Germline CDR1 is SNHLY and CDR2 is FYNNEI. General study findings and limits: CD4+ T cells averaged fewer expanded clones than CD8+ T cells. Normalized expansion of T-cell clones was also low for some nonresponders.

Patients with autoimmune history or systemic immunosuppression were excluded. The material was CD4+ or CD8+ T cells sorted from blood, obtained in a trial of the OX40 agonist ivuxolimab. This chain joins TRBV2 and TRBJ2-3; D possibly uses TRBD1 or TRBD2 (5 bases each). The clonotype comes from an adult with an advanced solid tumor such as melanoma, head and neck, liver or kidney cancer. The CDR3 DNA sequence: TGTGCCAGCAACGGGGCTTTCACAGATACGCAGTATTTT. Residues: CASNGAFTDTQYF.